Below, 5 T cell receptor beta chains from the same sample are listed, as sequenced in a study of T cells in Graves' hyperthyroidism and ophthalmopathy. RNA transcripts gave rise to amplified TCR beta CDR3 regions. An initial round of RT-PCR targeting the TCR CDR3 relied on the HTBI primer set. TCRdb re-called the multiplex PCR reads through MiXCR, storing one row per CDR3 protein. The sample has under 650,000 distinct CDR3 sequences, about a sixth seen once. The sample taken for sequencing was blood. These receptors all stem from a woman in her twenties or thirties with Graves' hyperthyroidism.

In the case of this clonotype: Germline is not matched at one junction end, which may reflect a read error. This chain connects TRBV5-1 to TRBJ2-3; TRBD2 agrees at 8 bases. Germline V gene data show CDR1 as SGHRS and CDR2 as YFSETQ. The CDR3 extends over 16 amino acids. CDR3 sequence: CASSLGGLAGTATQYF. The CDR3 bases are TGCGCCAGCAGCCTCGGAGGACTAGCTGGCACAGCTACGCAGTATTTT.

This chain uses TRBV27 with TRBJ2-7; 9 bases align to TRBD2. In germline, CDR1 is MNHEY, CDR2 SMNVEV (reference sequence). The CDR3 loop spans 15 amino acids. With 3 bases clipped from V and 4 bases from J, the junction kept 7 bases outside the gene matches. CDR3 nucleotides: TGTGCCAGCAGTTTTAGCGGGAGTGGGTTATACGAGCAGTACTTC. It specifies CASSFSGSGLYEQYF.

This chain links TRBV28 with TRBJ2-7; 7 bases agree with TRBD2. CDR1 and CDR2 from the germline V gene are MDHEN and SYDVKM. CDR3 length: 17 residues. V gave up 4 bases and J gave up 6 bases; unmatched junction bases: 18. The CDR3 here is CASSSILATSRRFEQYF. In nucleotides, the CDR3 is TGTGCCAGCAGTTCGATACTAGCGACTAGCAGGAGATTCGAGCAGTACTTC.

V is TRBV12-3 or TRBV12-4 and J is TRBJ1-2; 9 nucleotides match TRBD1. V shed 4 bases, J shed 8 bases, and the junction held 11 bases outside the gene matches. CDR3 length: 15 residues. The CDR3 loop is CASSSRGQGSGGYTF. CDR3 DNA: TGTGCCAGCAGTTCCCGCGGACAGGGGTCGGGGGGCTACACCTTC.

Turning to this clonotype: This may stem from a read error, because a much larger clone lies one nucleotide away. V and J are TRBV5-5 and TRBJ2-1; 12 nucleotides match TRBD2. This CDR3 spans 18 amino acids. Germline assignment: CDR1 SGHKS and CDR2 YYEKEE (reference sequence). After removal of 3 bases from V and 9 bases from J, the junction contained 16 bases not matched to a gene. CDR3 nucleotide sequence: TGTGCCAGCAGCTCTGGGGTAGTGGCTAGCGGGAGGGCAGGTGAGCAGTTCTTC. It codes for CASSSGVVASGRAGEQFF.